Included here is one TCR beta chain sequence, with context. Its specificity is unknown. The data were obtained in a study of cytomegalovirus exposure and HLA in healthy donors. Study-wide points: For TCR beta chains, V- and J-gene trimming was later linked to a missense DCLRE1C variant. Later work found that TCR association rates differed between HLA loci; DRB1 had the most and HLA-C the fewest. Earlier analysis looked at TCR beta V segments, and most were productive about 90% or about 30% of the time. In a later analysis, at a false discovery rate of 0.05, roughly 18,000 TCR beta sequences were associated with HLA alleles.

Germline CDR1 MGHDK, CDR2 SYGVNS. There are 15 residues in the CDR3. The V and J ends lost 4 bases and 3 bases, in that order; junction bases with no gene match: 6. This PCR relied on a set of 60 Vbeta primers and 13 Jbeta primers. Produced via immunoSEQ multiplex PCR; TCRdb's table is partial and in-frame only. Here the sample table reports over 200,000 clones. This TCR came from a woman in her twenties or thirties in good health and CMV-seropositive. The rearrangement joins TRBV25-1 to TRBJ1-1; 9 positions agree with TRBD1. Sequencing input: PBMCs. For the CDR3, the DNA is TGTGCCAGCAGTGTGGGGGACAGGGCGGACACTGAAGCTTTCTTT. Protein product: CASSVGDRADTEAFF.